This T cell receptor (beta chain) derives from a study of OX40 agonist ivuxolimab in advanced cancers. A note on the overall study: Ivuxolimab, which targeted the costimulatory receptor OX40 (CD134), was an agonistic, fully human IgG2 monoclonal antibody. Intravenous ivuxolimab was administered to patients every 2 weeks at six dose levels: 0.01, 0.1, 0.3, 1.5, 3 and 10 mg/kg. Of the roughly 50 dose-escalation patients, hepatocellular carcinoma was present in about 20, melanoma in approximately 15, renal cell carcinoma in 9 and head and neck cancer in 9. In the dose-escalation cohort, more than 75% of patients were male, and the mean age was roughly 60 years, with a range of roughly 20 to 85. Patients were allowed to have had prior anti-PD-1, anti-PD-L1 or anti-CTLA-4 therapy, and 40% of the dose-escalation patients had been treated with checkpoint inhibitors. Partial responses occurred in three dose-escalation patients: two with cutaneous melanoma and one with hepatocellular carcinoma. The point of sequencing TCRbeta in the periphery was to test whether ivuxolimab changed TCR sequence diversity and drove clonal T-cell expansion. The paper covers the monotherapy dose-escalation part of the phase I ivuxolimab trial, which included N ≈ 50 patients. Findings and caveats that apply to the study as a whole: In partial responders in the 0.1-3.0 mg/kg groups, normalized peripheral clonal expansion was found to be among the lowest, especially among CD8+ T cells. On average, CD8+ T cells showed more expanded clones than CD4+ T cells after ivuxolimab. Antigen specificity was not determined for the clonally expanded peripheral T cells. Low levels of normalized T-cell clonal expansion were also seen in some patients who did not respond. Clonal expansion of both CD4+ and CD8+ blood T cells was observed from baseline to week 6 at doses 0.1 to 3.0 mg/kg.

Patients with a history of autoimmune disease or receiving systemic immunosuppression were excluded from the trial. Peripheral blood for TCR sequencing was collected from all dose cohorts at baseline, on cycle 4 day 1, and on cycle 7 day 1. The samples were taken from a phase I, first-in-human, multicenter, open-label dose-escalation trial of ivuxolimab. Adults with locally advanced or metastatic melanoma, renal cell carcinoma, hepatocellular carcinoma or head and neck squamous cell carcinoma were enrolled in the trial. CD4+ and CD8+ T cells were sorted separately from peripheral blood before TCR sequencing. V is cut back by 5 bases and J by 6 bases, with 13 bases in the junction unmatched. Including cysteine and phenylalanine, the CDR3 has 16 amino acids. Just CDR3 DNA is preserved here, 48 bases in frame from base 1. CDR1 and CDR2 are drawn from the germline V gene (reference sequence): SEHNR, FQNEAQ.

Remarks on this clone: Its antigen target is currently unknown. No much larger clonotype is one base removed from it; base qualities were not supplied.

Genomic DNA was isolated from the sorted cells so that the TCRbeta CDR3 region could be sequenced. TCRbeta CDR3 regions were sequenced using the immunoSEQ Assay. This immuneACCESS table, as held by TCRdb, lists in-frame sequences with V and J called but not all clones. Of the missing ones, under half trace to an unresolved V gene in checked studies; the others have no known cause. The sample table lists 60,000 or so clones, about 85% of them with a count of one. Under 20% of the sample lies in the top ten. Recombination connected TRBV7-9 to TRBJ2-5; 9 bases in the middle match TRBD1. Sequencing was performed on CD4+ or CD8+ T cells sorted from blood, taken in a trial of the OX40 agonist ivuxolimab. The source is an adult with an advanced solid tumor such as melanoma, head and neck, liver or kidney cancer. DNA sequence: TGTGCCAGCAGCCAGCCGCCGGGACAGGGAAGTAAGACCCAGTACTTC. Translated, it gives CASSQPPGQGSKTQYF.